The 17 T cell receptor beta chains reported below all come from one sample, sequenced in a study of post-analysis software for immune sequencing data. Study-wide points: Elevated frequency relative to controls characterized four or five TRBV segments in patients, TRBV5-6, TRBV5-1 and TRBV20-1 among them.

Unique molecular identifiers tagged the TCR beta cDNA libraries. Via MiXCR, TCRdb re-called the PCR reads, giving one row per CDR3 protein. The sample carries roughly 700,000 distinct CDR3 sequences, about 32% recorded once. These receptors have no identified antigens. Sequencing used blood. All receptors come from a girl aged 10 to 17 with multiple sclerosis.

This clonotype occurred a few times. V gene TRBV20-1 combines with J gene TRBJ2-4, with TRBD1 matching 7 bases. The last part of the DNA fits TRBJ2-7 better; the J call may be wrong. CDR1 is DFQATT, CDR2 SNEGSKA, per germline (reference sequence). The CDR3 spans 10 residues. The CDR3: CSATGGEQYF. Here the CDR3 DNA reads TGCAGTGCTACAGGGGGCGAGCAGTACTTC.

V gene TRBV20-1 combines with J gene TRBJ1-6; a weak D match, TRBD1 (5 bases). The germline V gene has CDR1 DFQATT and CDR2 SNEGSKA (reference sequence). This CDR3 region has 14 residues. Trimming took 6 bases from V and 13 from J, leaving 22 bases between them. CDR3 sequence: CSAAGTWVLGPLHF. The CDR3 bases are TGCAGTGCCGCCGGGACCTGGGTTTTGGGGCCCCTCCACTTT.

J is TRBJ1-1 and V is TRBV2; 12 bases are shared with TRBD1. CDR3 size: 16 residues. Looked up from germline, CDR1 is SNHLY and CDR2 is FYNNEI. Losses at the gene ends were 2 bases for V and 2 bases for J; bases not matched to a gene: 3. CDR3 bases: TGTGCCAGCAGTGAACCGGGACAGGGGGCAAACACTGAAGCTTTCTTT. This encodes CASSEPGQGANTEAFF.

The chain has TRBV4-3 and TRBJ2-6; D unclear. V was clipped by 0 bases and J by 1 base, with 10 bases between them. CDR3 length equals 17 residues. Germline V gene sequence: CDR1 LGHNA, CDR2 YSLEER. The DNA for the CDR3 is TGCGCCAGCAGCCAAGATAGTGTTGGGTCTGGGGCCAACGTCCTGACTTTC. Translated, it gives CASSQDSVGSGANVLTF.

The chain links TRBV12-3 or TRBV12-4 to TRBJ2-7, with D perhaps TRBD1 (6 bases). V was clipped by 5 bases and J by 3 bases, with 20 bases between them. The CDR3 runs 16 residues. CDR3 region: CASSPGTWVTSYEQYF. The CDR3, as DNA: TGTGCCAGCAGTCCCGGGACATGGGTAACGAGCTACGAGCAGTACTTC.

This clonotype was recorded a few times. CDR3 region: CASSPPDRANTEAFF. CDR3 nucleotides: TGTGCCAGCAGTCCTCCCGACAGAGCGAACACTGAAGCTTTCTTT. J is TRBJ1-1 and V is TRBV28, with a weak D call TRBD1 (5 bases). V lost 5 bases to trimming and J lost 1 base, with 14 bases between them. Per the germline V gene, CDR1 is MDHEN and CDR2 is SYDVKM. The CDR3 length is 15 residues.

J is TRBJ2-1 and V is TRBV6-5; unclear D gene. Germline assignment: CDR1 MNHEY and CDR2 SVGAGI. Between the trimmed V and J ends, which lost 4 bases and 9 bases, there was a span of 19 bases. The CDR3 totals 15 residues. The CDR3 DNA is TGTGCCAGCAGTTTACGTAGTACCCCGGTCCCTGAGCAGTTCTTC. Its translation: CASSLRSTPVPEQFF.

The chain joins TRBV7-2 to TRBJ2-7; the match to TRBD2 covers 8 bases. The CDR3 extends over 14 amino acids. In germline, CDR1 is SGHTA, CDR2 FQGNSA. V lost 5 bases to trimming and J lost 2 bases; unmatched junction nucleotides: 5. The CDR3 protein is CASSAGTRPYEQYF. CDR3 nucleotide sequence: TGTGCCAGCAGCGCCGGGACTAGGCCCTACGAGCAGTACTTC.

This clonotype was detected a few times. The rearrangement uses TRBV7-9 and TRBJ1-1; TRBD1 is a possible D gene (6 bases). With 4 bases removed from V and 4 bases from J, the gap between germline ends came to 13 bases. This CDR3 comprises 14 residues. Germline V gene lookup returns CDR1 SEHNR and CDR2 FQNEAQ (reference sequence). The DNA for the CDR3 is TGTGCCAGCAGCTCATCCGGGGGGCCCACTGAAGCTTTCTTT. Its translation is CASSSSGGPTEAFF.

The CDR3 region has the DNA TGCGCCAGCAGCTTGGGAATAAGCACCGTGAACACTGAAGCTTTCTTT. Amino acid sequence: CASSLGISTVNTEAFF. The rearrangement joins TRBV5-1 to TRBJ1-1; D gene ambiguous. Trimming shortened V by 0 bases and J by 0 bases, and 12 bases separated the two germline ends. CDR1 and CDR2 (germline): SGHRS, YFSETQ. The CDR3 consists of 16 residues.

The V gene is TRBV5-1, the J gene TRBJ1-2; maybe TRBD1 (5 bases). The V end was cut by 0 bases, the J end by 3 bases, with 12 bases between. Germline V gene sequence: CDR1 SGHRS, CDR2 YFSETQ. The CDR3 length is 15 residues. The CDR3, as DNA: TGCGCCAGCAGCTTGGGGGACGGAGCCTACTATGGCTACACCTTC. Protein: CASSLGDGAYYGYTF.

This clonotype turned up a few times. Here the CDR3 DNA reads TGTGCCAGCAGCCAAACCATTATCGCCAGACGCTATGGCTACACCTTC. Translation gives CASSQTIIARRYGYTF. This chain joins TRBV12-3 or TRBV12-4 and TRBJ1-2; D gene unclear. V lost 6 bases, J lost 4 bases, and 21 bases lay in between. CDR3 length: 16 residues.

This clonotype has a handful of counts. The chain has TRBV5-6 and TRBJ2-1; D is unclear. The CDR3 length is 15 residues. Trimming removed 0 bases from V and 5 bases from J, with 12 bases in between. Germline CDR1 is SGHDT and CDR2 is YYEEEE. CDR3 sequence: CASSLGWGTHNEQFF. The CDR3 DNA reads TGTGCCAGCAGCTTGGGTTGGGGAACCCACAATGAGCAGTTCTTC. Based on the CDR3 plus reference TRBV5-6 and TRBJ2-1, the full variable domain is DAGVTQSPTHLIKTRGQQVTLRCSPKSGHDTVSWYQQALGQGPQFIFQYYEEEERQRGNFPDRFSGHQFPNYSSELNVNALLLGDSALYLCASSLGWGTHNEQFFGPGTRLTVL.

This clonotype was detected many times. The genes are TRBV24-1 and TRBJ2-3; 7 bases match TRBD1. The CDR3 covers 15 residues. J gave up 2 bases and V 4 bases, and 5 bases lay outside the gene matches. CDR1 KGHDR and CDR2 SFDVKD come from the germline V gene. The CDR3 loop is CATSDLEGATDTQYF. The CDR3, as DNA: TGTGCCACCAGTGACTTAGAGGGGGCCACAGATACGCAGTATTTT.

The gene calls are TRBV20-1 and TRBJ2-6; the D is unclear. CDR3 size: 15 residues. V was trimmed by 0 bases and J by 4 bases, leaving 10 bases between them. The germline V gene has CDR1 DFQATT and CDR2 SNEGSKA (reference sequence). The CDR3 bases are TGCAGTGCTAGAGATCGGAACTCGGGGGCCAACGTCCTGACTTTC. Protein: CSARDRNSGANVLTF.

The gene calls are TRBV6-2 or TRBV6-3 and TRBJ1-1, with D perhaps TRBD1 (5 bases). The V gene's germline CDR1 is MNHEY and CDR2 SVGEGT. With 6 bases removed from V and 8 bases from J, the gap between germline ends came to 16 bases. The CDR3 is 13 residues long. The CDR3, as DNA: TGTGCCAGCAGACCAGGACCCGGGGCCGAAGCTTTCTTT. Translation: CASRPGPGAEAFF.

At least ten counts were recorded for this clonotype. This sequence joins TRBV9 and TRBJ1-2; unclear D gene. Germline CDR1 and CDR2: SGDLS and YYNGEE. This CDR3 is built from 11 residues. Trimming took off 3 bases at V and 4 bases at J, with 4 bases between the two ends. The DNA for the CDR3 is TGTGCCAGCAGCGAAGGCTATGGCTACACCTTC. Its protein product is CASSEGYGYTF.